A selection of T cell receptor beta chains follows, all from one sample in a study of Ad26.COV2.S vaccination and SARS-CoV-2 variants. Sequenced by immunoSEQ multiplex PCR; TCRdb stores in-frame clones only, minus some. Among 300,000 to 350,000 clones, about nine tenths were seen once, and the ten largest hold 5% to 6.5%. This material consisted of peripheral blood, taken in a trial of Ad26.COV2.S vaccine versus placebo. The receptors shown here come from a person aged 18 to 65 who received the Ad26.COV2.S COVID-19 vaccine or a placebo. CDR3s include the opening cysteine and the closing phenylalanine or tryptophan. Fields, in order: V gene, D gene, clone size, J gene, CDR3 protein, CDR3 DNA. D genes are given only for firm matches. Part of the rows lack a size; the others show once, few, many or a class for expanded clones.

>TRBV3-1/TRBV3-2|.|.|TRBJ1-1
CASSSPRGVFPYEAFF
TGTGCCAGCAGCTCGCCGAGAGGGGTTTTTCCCTATGAAGCTTTCTTT
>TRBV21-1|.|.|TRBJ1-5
CASRPGGAGQPQHF
TGTGCCAGCAGGCCGGGGGGGGCCGGGCAGCCCCAGCATTTT
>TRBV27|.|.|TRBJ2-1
CASSLPTNEQFF
TGTGCCAGCAGTTTACCGACAAATGAGCAGTTCTTC
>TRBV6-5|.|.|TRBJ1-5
CASIQGTYNQPQHF
TGTGCCAGCATTCAGGGAACGTACAATCAGCCCCAGCATTTT
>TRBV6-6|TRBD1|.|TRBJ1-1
CASSSRQGWDTEAFF
TGTGCCAGCAGTTCTCGACAGGGTTGGGACACTGAAGCTTTCTTT
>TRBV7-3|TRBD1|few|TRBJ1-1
CASGTGNTEAFF
TGTGCCAGCGGGACAGGGAACACTGAAGCTTTCTTT
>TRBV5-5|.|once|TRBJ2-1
CASSSRSARFYRSYNEQFF
TGTGCCAGCAGCTCCCGGAGCGCCCGGTTCTATCGCTCCTACAATGAGCAGTTCTTC
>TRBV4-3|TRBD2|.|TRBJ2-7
CASSVSGGFGEQYF
TGCGCCAGCAGCGTCAGCGGGGGTTTTGGAGAGCAGTACTTC
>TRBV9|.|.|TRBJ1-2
CASSAGHPNYGYTF
TGTGCCAGCAGCGCGGGACATCCAAACTATGGCTACACCTTC
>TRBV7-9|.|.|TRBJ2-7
CASSLLGWEQYF
TGTGCCAGCAGCTTACTCGGGTGGGAGCAGTACTTC
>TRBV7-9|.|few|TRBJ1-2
CASSFGLSYGYTF
TGTGCCAGCAGCTTCGGGCTATCCTATGGCTACACCTTC
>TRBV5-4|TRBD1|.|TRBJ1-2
CASSLNRGRVDYGYTF
TGTGCCAGCAGCTTAAACAGGGGTCGGGTGGACTATGGCTACACCTTC
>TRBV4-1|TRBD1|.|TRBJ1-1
CASSHRQGGDTEAFF
TGCGCCAGCAGCCACCGACAGGGAGGCGACACTGAAGCTTTCTTT
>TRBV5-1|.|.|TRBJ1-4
CASSLGSSNEKLFF
TGCGCCAGCAGCTTGGGAAGCAGTAATGAAAAACTGTTTTTT
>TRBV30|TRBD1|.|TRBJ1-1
CAWDRVGMNTEAFF
TGTGCCTGGGACAGGGTGGGCATGAACACTGAAGCTTTCTTT
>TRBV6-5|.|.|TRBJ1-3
CASSYSSRVSGNTIYF
TGTGCCAGCAGTTACTCATCCAGGGTATCTGGAAACACCATATATTTT